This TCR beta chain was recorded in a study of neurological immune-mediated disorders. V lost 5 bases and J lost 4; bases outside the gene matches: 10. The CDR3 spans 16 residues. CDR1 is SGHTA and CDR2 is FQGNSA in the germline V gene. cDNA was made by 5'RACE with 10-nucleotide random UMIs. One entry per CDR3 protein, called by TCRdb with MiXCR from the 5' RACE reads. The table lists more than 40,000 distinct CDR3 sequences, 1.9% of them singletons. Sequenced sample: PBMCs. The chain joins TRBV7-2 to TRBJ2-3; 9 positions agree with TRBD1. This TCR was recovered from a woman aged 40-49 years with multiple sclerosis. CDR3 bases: TGTGCCAGCAGCCCTTCGACAGGGGGTTGGGCAGATACGCAGTATTTT. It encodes CASSPSTGGWADTQYF.